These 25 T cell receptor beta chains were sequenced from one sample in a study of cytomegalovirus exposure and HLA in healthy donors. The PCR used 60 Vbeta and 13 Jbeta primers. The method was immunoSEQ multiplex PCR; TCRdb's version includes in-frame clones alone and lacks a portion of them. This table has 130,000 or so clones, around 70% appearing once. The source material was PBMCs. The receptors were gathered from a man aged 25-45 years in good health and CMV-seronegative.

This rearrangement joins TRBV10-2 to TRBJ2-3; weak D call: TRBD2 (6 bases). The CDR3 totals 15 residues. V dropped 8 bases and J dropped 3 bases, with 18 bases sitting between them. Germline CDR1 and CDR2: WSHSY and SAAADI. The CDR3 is CASARGRRPTDTQYF. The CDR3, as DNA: TGCGCCAGCGCCCGAGGGAGGCGGCCTACAGATACGCAGTATTTT.

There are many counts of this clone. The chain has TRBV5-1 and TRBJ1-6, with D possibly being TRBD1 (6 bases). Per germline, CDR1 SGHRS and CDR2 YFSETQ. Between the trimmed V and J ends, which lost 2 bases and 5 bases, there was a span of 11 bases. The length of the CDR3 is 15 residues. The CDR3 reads CASSLGGADNSPLHF. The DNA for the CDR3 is TGCGCCAGCAGCTTAGGGGGGGCGGATAATTCACCCCTCCACTTT.

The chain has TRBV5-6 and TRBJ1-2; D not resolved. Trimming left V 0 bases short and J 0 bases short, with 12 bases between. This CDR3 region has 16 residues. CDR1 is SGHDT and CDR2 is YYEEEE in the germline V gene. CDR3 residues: CASSLVGRLANYGYTF. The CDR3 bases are TGTGCCAGCAGCTTGGTAGGTCGGCTAGCTAACTATGGCTACACCTTC.

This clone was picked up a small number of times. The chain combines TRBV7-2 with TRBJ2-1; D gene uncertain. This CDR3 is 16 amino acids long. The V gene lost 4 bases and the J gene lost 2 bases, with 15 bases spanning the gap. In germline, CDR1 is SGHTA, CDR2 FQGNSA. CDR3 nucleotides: TGTGCCAGCAGCTCTTTAGCTTCCTTGGCCTACAATGAGCAGTTCTTC. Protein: CASSSLASLAYNEQFF.

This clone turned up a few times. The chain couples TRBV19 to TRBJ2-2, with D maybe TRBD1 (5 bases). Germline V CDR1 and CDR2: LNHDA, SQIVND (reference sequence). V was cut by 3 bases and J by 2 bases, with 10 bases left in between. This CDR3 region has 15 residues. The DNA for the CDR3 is TGTGCCAGTAGTATGGGGCAGGTCAACACCGGGGAGCTGTTTTTT. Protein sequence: CASSMGQVNTGELFF.

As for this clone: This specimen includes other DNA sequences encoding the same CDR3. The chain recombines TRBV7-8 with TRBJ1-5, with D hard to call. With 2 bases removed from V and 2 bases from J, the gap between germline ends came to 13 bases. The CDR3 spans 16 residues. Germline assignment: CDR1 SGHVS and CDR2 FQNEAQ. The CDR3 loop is CASSLQAPWGNQPQHF. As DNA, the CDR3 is TGTGCCAGCAGCTTACAGGCACCATGGGGCAATCAGCCCCAGCATTTT.

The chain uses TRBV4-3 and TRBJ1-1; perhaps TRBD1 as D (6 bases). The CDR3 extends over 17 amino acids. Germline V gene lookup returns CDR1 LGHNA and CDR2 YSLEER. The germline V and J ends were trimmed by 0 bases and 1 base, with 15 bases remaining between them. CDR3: CASSQDGGGRRNTEAFF. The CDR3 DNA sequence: TGCGCCAGCAGCCAAGATGGTGGGGGCCGGAGGAACACTGAAGCTTTCTTT.

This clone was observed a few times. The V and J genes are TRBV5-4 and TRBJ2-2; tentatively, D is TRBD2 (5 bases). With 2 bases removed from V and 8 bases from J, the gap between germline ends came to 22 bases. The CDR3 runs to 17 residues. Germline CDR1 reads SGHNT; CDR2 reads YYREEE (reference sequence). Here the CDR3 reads CASSFGGIRGSTGELFF. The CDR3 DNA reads TGTGCCAGCAGCTTTGGTGGTATCCGAGGGTCAACTGGGGAGCTGTTTTTT.

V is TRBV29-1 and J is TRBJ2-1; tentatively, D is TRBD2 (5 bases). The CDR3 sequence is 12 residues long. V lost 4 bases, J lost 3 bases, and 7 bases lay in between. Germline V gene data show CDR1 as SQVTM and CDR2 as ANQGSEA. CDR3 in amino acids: CSVVDFYNEQFF. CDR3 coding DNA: TGCAGCGTTGTGGACTTCTACAATGAGCAGTTCTTC.

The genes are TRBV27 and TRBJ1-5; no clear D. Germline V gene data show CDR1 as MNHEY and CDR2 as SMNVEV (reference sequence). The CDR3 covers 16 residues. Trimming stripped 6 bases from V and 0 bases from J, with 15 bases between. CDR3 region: CASRAGTSYSNQPQHF. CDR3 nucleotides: TGTGCCAGCAGAGCGGGCACCAGTTATAGCAATCAGCCCCAGCATTTT.

The CDR3 is CASSLGGIQKYF. For the CDR3, the DNA is TGTGCCAGCAGCTTAGGCGGTATTCAGAAGTACTTC. This sequence joins TRBV7-9 and TRBJ2-5; no firm D call. Germline lookup yields CDR1 SEHNR and CDR2 FQNEAQ (reference sequence). This CDR3 contains 12 residues. Deletions cut 1 base from V and 12 bases from J, with 12 bases between.

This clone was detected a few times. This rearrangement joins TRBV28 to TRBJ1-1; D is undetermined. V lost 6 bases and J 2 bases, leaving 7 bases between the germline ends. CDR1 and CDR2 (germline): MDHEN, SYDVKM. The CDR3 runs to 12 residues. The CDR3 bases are TGTGCCAGCAGACGGGTCAACACTGAAGCTTTCTTT. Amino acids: CASRRVNTEAFF.

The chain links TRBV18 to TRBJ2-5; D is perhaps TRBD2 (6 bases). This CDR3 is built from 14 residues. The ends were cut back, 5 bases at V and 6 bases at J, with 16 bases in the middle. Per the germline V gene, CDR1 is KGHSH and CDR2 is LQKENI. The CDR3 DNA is TGTGCCAGCTCATCGGAGGGAACCTCGCAGACCCAGTACTTC. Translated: CASSSEGTSQTQYF.

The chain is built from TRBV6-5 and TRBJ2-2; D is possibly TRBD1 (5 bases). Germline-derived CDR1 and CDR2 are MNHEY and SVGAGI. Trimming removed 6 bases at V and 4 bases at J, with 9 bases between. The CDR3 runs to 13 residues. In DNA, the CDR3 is TGTGCCAGCAGCTCAGGGATCACCGGGGAGCTGTTTTTT. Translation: CASSSGITGELFF.

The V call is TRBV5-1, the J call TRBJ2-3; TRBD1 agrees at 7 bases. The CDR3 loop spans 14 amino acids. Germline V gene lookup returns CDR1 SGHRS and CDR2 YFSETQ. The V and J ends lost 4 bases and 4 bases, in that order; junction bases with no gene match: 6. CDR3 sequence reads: CASSRTGSADTQYF. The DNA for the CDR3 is TGCGCCAGCAGCCGGACAGGTAGCGCAGATACGCAGTATTTT.

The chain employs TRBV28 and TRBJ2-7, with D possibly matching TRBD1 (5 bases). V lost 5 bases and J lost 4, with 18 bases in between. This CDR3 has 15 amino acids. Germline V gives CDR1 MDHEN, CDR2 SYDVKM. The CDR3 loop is CASSPALGQGYEQYF. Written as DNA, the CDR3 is TGTGCCAGCAGTCCCGCTTTGGGGCAAGGTTACGAGCAGTACTTC.

CDR3 residues: CASSPHLAGQETQYF. CDR3 coding DNA: TGTGCCAGCAGTCCCCACCTTGCGGGTCAAGAGACCCAGTACTTC. This chain connects TRBV6-5 to TRBJ2-5, with D maybe TRBD2 (5 bases). The germline gives CDR1 MNHEY, CDR2 SVGAGI. The V end was cut by 5 bases, the J end by 2 bases, with 15 bases between. The CDR3 is 15 residues long.

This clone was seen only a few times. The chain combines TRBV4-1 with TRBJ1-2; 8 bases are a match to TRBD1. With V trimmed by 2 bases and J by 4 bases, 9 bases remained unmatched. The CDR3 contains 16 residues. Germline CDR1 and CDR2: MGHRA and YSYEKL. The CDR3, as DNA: TGCGCCAGCAGCCAACCCGTCAGGGGGCGGACCTATGGCTACACCTTC. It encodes CASSQPVRGRTYGYTF.

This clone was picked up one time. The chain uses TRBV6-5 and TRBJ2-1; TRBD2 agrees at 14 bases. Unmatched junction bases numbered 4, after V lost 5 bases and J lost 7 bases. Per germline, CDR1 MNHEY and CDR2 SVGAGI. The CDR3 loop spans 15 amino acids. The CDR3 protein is CASSRLAGGRNEQFF. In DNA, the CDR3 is TGTGCCAGCAGTCGACTAGCGGGGGGGCGGAATGAGCAGTTCTTC.

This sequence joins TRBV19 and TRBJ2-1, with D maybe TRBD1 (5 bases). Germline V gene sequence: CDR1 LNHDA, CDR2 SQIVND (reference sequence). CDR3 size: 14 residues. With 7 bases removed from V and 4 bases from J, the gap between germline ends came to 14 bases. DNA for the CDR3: TGTGCCAGTAAACCAGGGCCAATTTACAATGAGCAGTTCTTC. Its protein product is CASKPGPIYNEQFF.

The CDR3 DNA is TGTGCCAGCAGCTTAGACCGGGACTCCTCCTACGAGCAGTACTTC. It is translated as CASSLDRDSSYEQYF. J is TRBJ2-7 and V is TRBV11-2; tentative D call: TRBD2 (6 bases). The germline gives CDR1 SGHAT, CDR2 FQNNGV. Trimming cost V 0 bases and J 0 bases, with 9 bases left between them. This CDR3 has 15 amino acids. Filled out from reference TRBV11-2 and TRBJ2-7, the complete variable domain reads EAGVAQSPRYKIIEKRQSVAFWCNPISGHATLYWYQQILGQGPKLLIQFQNNGVVDDSQLPKDRFSAERLKGVDSTLKIQPAKLEDSAVYLCASSLDRDSSYEQYFGPGTRLTVT.

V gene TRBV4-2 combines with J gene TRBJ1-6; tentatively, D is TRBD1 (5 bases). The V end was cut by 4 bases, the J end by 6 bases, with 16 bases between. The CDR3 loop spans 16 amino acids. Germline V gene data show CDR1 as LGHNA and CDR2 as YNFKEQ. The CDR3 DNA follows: TGTGCCAGCAGCCCGCCCGGGACGGGGGTTAATTCACCCCTCCACTTT. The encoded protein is CASSPPGTGVNSPLHF.

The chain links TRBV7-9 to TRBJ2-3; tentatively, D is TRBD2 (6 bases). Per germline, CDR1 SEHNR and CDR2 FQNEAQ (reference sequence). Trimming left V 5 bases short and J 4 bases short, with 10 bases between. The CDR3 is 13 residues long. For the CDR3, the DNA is TGTGCCAGCAGCCCCGGGAGCCCAGATACGCAGTATTTT. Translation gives CASSPGSPDTQYF.

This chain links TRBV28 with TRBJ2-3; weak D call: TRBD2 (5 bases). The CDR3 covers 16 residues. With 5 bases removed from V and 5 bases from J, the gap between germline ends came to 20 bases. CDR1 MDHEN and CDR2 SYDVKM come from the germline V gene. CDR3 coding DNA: TGTGCCAGCAGTGCACCAGGATCCAGAGGGAGAGATACGCAGTATTTT. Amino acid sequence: CASSAPGSRGRDTQYF.

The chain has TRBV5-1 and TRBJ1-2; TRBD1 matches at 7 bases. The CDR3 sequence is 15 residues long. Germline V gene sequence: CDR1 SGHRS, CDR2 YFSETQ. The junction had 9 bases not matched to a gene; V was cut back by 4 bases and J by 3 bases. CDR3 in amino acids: CASSIRPGQHYGYTF. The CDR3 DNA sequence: TGCGCCAGCAGCATACGCCCGGGACAGCACTATGGCTACACCTTC.